This T cell receptor beta chain comes out of a study of long-term antiretroviral therapy in people with HIV. General study points: When set beside controls, HIV repertoires had CDR3 length ranges that were narrower. ART adherence, viral resistance and therapy changes went undocumented.

Germline CDR1 is LNHDA and CDR2 is SQIVND (reference sequence). The CDR3 extends over 15 amino acids. The V segment lost 10 bases and the J segment 3 bases; nucleotides outside the gene matches: 7. The libraries were made with immunoSEQ v3.0 at survey level. The method was immunoSEQ multiplex PCR; TCRdb's version includes in-frame clones alone and lacks a portion of them. Of about 36,000 clones listed, over 75% were seen once; the top ten hold under 7.5%. This clone was observed a handful of times. Its antigen remains unidentified. Every donor had one or more pre-ART and two or more post-ART PBMC samples. Until DNA extraction, the samples held between about 0.9-11 million cryopreserved PBMC.

This TCR was sampled from a man younger than 35 with HIV. The sample in question was unsorted PBMCs, obtained 0.6 years after starting antiretroviral therapy. V is TRBV19 and J is TRBJ1-5, with 12 nucleotides matching TRBD1. The CDR3 coding sequence is TGTGCCACATCCGGGACAGGGGGCATCAATCAGCCCCAGCATTTT. Translating it yields CATSGTGGINQPQHF. The full variable domain, its missing parts supplied by reference TRBV19 and TRBJ1-5, is DGGITQSPKYLFRKEGQNVTLSCEQNLNHDAMYWYRQDPGQGLRLIYYSQIVNDFQKGDIAEGYSVSREKKESFPLTVTSAQKNPTAFYLCATSGTGGINQPQHFGDGTRLSIL.